This record covers a single T cell receptor beta chain. Participants were aged roughly 18 to 89 years, lived in about 26 US areas, and enrolled virtually. This CDR3 region has 15 residues. Germline values: CDR1 LNHDA, CDR2 SQIVND (reference sequence). Trimming at V came to 5 bases and at J to 4 bases, leaving 8 bases not matched to a gene. The record originates from a study of blood T cell repertoires in COVID-19. The overall study: COVID-19 samples, acute and convalescent, were from the United States, Italy and Spain. T cells, B-cell-depleted T cells, or PBMCs provided the cDNA or gDNA that served as material.

Assay: immunoSEQ multiplex PCR; the TCRdb copy retains only in-frame clones and omits some. This sample yields around 300,000 clones, of which about 90% are seen a single time; approximately 5% belongs to the top ten. The chain couples TRBV19 to TRBJ1-3, with 7 bases lining up with TRBD1. The TCR originated in a woman under 40 who had recovered from COVID-19. Sequences were obtained from PBMCs or T cells enriched from blood (not recorded which). CDR3 region: CASSLLGTAGNTIYF. CDR3 coding DNA: TGTGCCAGTAGTTTGCTCGGGACAGCGGGAAACACCATATATTTT. The full variable domain, with the rest looked up from reference TRBV19 and TRBJ1-3, is DGGITQSPKYLFRKEGQNVTLSCEQNLNHDAMYWYRQDPGQGLRLIYYSQIVNDFQKGDIAEGYSVSREKKESFPLTVTSAQKNPTAFYLCASSLLGTAGNTIYFGEGSWLTVV.